One and the same sample provided the 21 T cell receptor beta chains below, sequenced in a study of T cell responses to AZD1222 COVID-19 vaccine. TCRdb keeps only in-frame clones here, not all; method: immunoSEQ multiplex PCR. The data hold 95,000 to 150,000 clones, with around 92% observed a single time. Source: peripheral blood, taken on day 0 of AZD1222 vaccination. The receptors were gathered from an adult in good health.

The V call is TRBV7-9, the J call TRBJ2-1, with TRBD1 as a possible D gene (5 bases). With 3 bases removed from V and 9 bases from J, the gap between germline ends came to 9 bases. This CDR3 comprises 12 residues. CDR1 is SEHNR and CDR2 is FQNEAQ in the germline V gene (reference sequence). This chain's CDR3 is CASSLAGLEQFF. In nucleotides, the CDR3 is TGTGCCAGCAGCTTGGCAGGGCTTGAGCAGTTCTTC.

This clone occurred once. V is TRBV19 and J is TRBJ2-1, with 7 bases matching TRBD1. V gave up 1 base and J gave up 5 bases; unmatched junction bases: 5. This CDR3 spans 15 amino acids. Germline V gene data show CDR1 as LNHDA and CDR2 as SQIVND (reference sequence). The CDR3 protein is CASSIAGGPNNEQFF. In nucleotides, the CDR3 is TGTGCCAGTAGTATAGCAGGGGGACCAAACAATGAGCAGTTCTTC.

The J gene is TRBJ1-3, the V gene TRBV27, with unresolved D. Germline CDR1 and CDR2: MNHEY and SMNVEV (reference sequence). The CDR3 is 14 amino acids. The ends were cut back, 6 bases at V and 0 bases at J, with 9 bases in the middle. The CDR3 protein is CASSDVYSGNTIYF. The CDR3 DNA follows: TGTGCCAGCAGCGACGTATACTCTGGAAACACCATATATTTT.

The V call is TRBV11-2, the J call TRBJ1-4, with unresolved D. V lost 4 bases, J lost 3 bases, and 15 bases lay in between. This CDR3 comprises 16 residues. Germline lookup yields CDR1 SGHAT and CDR2 FQNNGV. The CDR3 protein is CASSSIPGEANEKLFF. The CDR3, as DNA: TGTGCCAGCAGCTCGATCCCGGGAGAGGCTAATGAAAAACTGTTTTTT.

This chain links TRBV28 with TRBJ1-3; 9 nucleotides agree with TRBD1. Germline CDR1 MDHEN, CDR2 SYDVKM. The CDR3 has 14 amino acids. The V gene end was trimmed by 5 bases and the J gene end by 11 bases; junction bases not matched to a gene: 10. The CDR3 protein is CASSTPGQGWPIYF. The CDR3 bases are TGTGCCAGCAGTACCCCGGGACAGGGCTGGCCCATATATTTT.

V gene TRBV9 combines with J gene TRBJ2-5, with 8 bases that match TRBD2. The germline V gene encodes CDR1 SGDLS and CDR2 YYNGEE. The CDR3 contains 17 residues. V was pared by 5 bases and J by 0 bases, with 12 bases of the junction left unmatched. In DNA form, the CDR3 reads TGTGCCAGCAGTCTCAGCGGGGGCAGCTTGTACCAAGAGACCCAGTACTTC. Translation: CASSLSGGSLYQETQYF. The whole variable domain, filled in from reference TRBV9 and TRBJ2-5, reads DSGVTQTPKHLITATGQRVTLRCSPRSGDLSVYWYQQSLDQGLQFLIQYYNGEERAKGNILERFSAQQFPDLHSELNLSSLELGDSALYFCASSLSGGSLYQETQYFGPGTRLLVL.

The chain combines TRBV6-2 or TRBV6-3 with TRBJ1-5; no clear D. V shed 1 base and J shed 4 bases, with 11 bases lying between them. Germline CDR1 and CDR2: MNHEY and SVGEGT. The CDR3 is 15 residues long. The CDR3 coding sequence is TGTGCCAGCAGTTACTTTACGGGTGTGAATCAGCCCCAGCATTTT. Protein sequence: CASSYFTGVNQPQHF.

This clone was counted a single time. The junction does not match germline at one end; this may be a read error. This chain uses TRBV5-6 with TRBJ1-3, with D possibly matching TRBD1 (5 bases). The germline CDR1 and CDR2 sequences are SGHDT and YYEEEE. The CDR3 sequence is 15 residues long. The CDR3 reads CASSRQDMAGNTMYF. DNA for the CDR3: TGTGCCAGCAGCCGTCAGGACATGGCAGGAAACACCATGTATTTT.

This chain joins TRBV6-5 and TRBJ1-2; possible D gene TRBD1, 6 bases. The ends were cut back, 0 bases at V and 3 bases at J, with 11 bases in the middle. The CDR3 sequence is 15 residues long. Per the germline V gene, CDR1 is MNHEY and CDR2 is SVGAGI. This chain's CDR3 is CASSYSNRGDYGYTF. The CDR3 DNA reads TGTGCCAGCAGTTACTCGAATAGGGGGGACTATGGCTACACCTTC.

The chain links TRBV6-2 or TRBV6-3 to TRBJ2-1, with 8 bases matching TRBD1. This CDR3 has 14 amino acids. V dropped 5 bases and J dropped 6; count of bases not matched to a gene: 6. Germline-derived CDR1 and CDR2 are MNHEY and SVGEGT. CDR3 residues: CASSPTGVGNEQFF. In DNA, the CDR3 is TGTGCCAGCAGTCCGACAGGGGTGGGCAATGAGCAGTTCTTC.

V is TRBV12-3 or TRBV12-4 and J is TRBJ1-1, with D possibly matching TRBD1 (6 bases). V was pared by 2 bases and J by 7 bases, with 8 bases between. This CDR3 contains 12 residues. The CDR3 DNA reads as TGTGCCAGCAGTTTACCAGGGGTTGAAGCTTTCTTT. Translating gives CASSLPGVEAFF.

The J gene is TRBJ2-1, the V gene TRBV5-1; D call uncertain. This CDR3 spans 18 amino acids. Germline-derived CDR1 and CDR2 are SGHRS and YFSETQ. The V end lost 2 bases, the J end lost 0 bases, and 18 bases lay between the germline ends. CDR3 in DNA: TGCGCCAGCAGCTTTGACGATACCGACTCGAGCTCCTACAATGAGCAGTTCTTC. Translation: CASSFDDTDSSSYNEQFF.

The rearrangement links TRBV5-8 to TRBJ1-5; 12 nucleotides align to TRBD1. Germline assignment: CDR1 SGHTS and CDR2 YDEGEE. The V segment lost 2 bases and the J segment 4 bases; nucleotides outside the gene matches: 10. The CDR3 has 18 residues. CDR3: CASSLSLGQGASNQPQHF. The CDR3 DNA is TGTGCCAGCAGCTTAAGTTTGGGACAGGGGGCCTCTAATCAGCCCCAGCATTTT.

This rearrangement joins TRBV24-1 to TRBJ2-7; TRBD2 agrees at 7 bases. The CDR3 extends over 13 amino acids. Per germline, CDR1 KGHDR and CDR2 SFDVKD. Trimming removed 3 bases from V and 10 bases from J; junction bases left unmatched: 8. CDR3 sequence reads: CATSDGTPGLQYF. In DNA, the CDR3 is TGTGCCACCAGTGATGGGACCCCGGGACTACAGTACTTC.

The genes are TRBV7-9 and TRBJ2-1, with a weak D call TRBD2 (6 bases). CDR1 is SEHNR, CDR2 FQNEAQ, per germline (reference sequence). V lost 1 base and J lost 1, with 8 bases in between. The CDR3 totals 15 residues. The CDR3 nucleotides are TGTGCCAGCAGCTTAGGGGGGACTTCCTACAATGAGCAGTTCTTC. Its protein product is CASSLGGTSYNEQFF.

This clone was detected once. The J gene is TRBJ2-6, the V gene TRBV11-2; 10 bases fit TRBD1. J gave up 0 bases and V 3 bases, and 8 bases lay outside the gene matches. The germline V gene has CDR1 SGHAT and CDR2 FQNNGV. The length of the CDR3 is 19 residues. The CDR3 sequence: CASSFSGQGSLSGANVLTF. CDR3 bases: TGTGCCAGCAGCTTTTCGGGACAGGGGTCCCTCTCTGGGGCCAACGTCCTGACTTTC. Supplemented by reference TRBV11-2 and TRBJ2-6, the full variable domain reads EAGVAQSPRYKIIEKRQSVAFWCNPISGHATLYWYQQILGQGPKLLIQFQNNGVVDDSQLPKDRFSAERLKGVDSTLKIQPAKLEDSAVYLCASSFSGQGSLSGANVLTFGAGSRLTVL.

The CDR3 coding sequence is TGTGCCAGCAGCTTACGTCCGGGACAGGGGACAGATACGCAGTATTTT. Amino acid sequence: CASSLRPGQGTDTQYF. The gene calls are TRBV7-2 and TRBJ2-3; 10 positions agree with TRBD1. This CDR3 spans 16 amino acids. Trimming removed 2 bases from V and 3 bases from J; junction bases left unmatched: 5. The germline gives CDR1 SGHTA, CDR2 FQGNSA.

The chain is built from TRBV30 and TRBJ1-4; D uncertain. The CDR3 is 15 amino acids. Germline-derived CDR1 and CDR2 are GTSNPN and SVGIG (reference sequence). V was shortened by 0 bases and J by 5 bases, with 13 bases between the two germline ends. The CDR3, as DNA: TGTGCCTGGAGTGTACTTGGCTGGATGAATGAAAAACTGTTTTTT. This encodes CAWSVLGWMNEKLFF.

The chain is built from TRBV5-1 and TRBJ2-7, with D unresolved. CDR1 and CDR2 (germline): SGHRS, YFSETQ. The CDR3 consists of 14 residues. V was pared by 0 bases and J by 2 bases, with 9 bases between. CDR3 DNA: TGCGCCAGCAGCTTGGACGTAGTCGCCTACGAGCAGTACTTC. It specifies CASSLDVVAYEQYF.

The V and J genes are TRBV19 and TRBJ1-2, with D maybe TRBD1 (5 bases). CDR3 size: 11 residues. Germline V gene sequence: CDR1 LNHDA, CDR2 SQIVND (reference sequence). V was cut by 10 bases and J by 2 bases, with 8 bases left in between. The CDR3 loop is CAIKGNYGYTF. The CDR3 DNA follows: TGTGCCATTAAGGGGAACTATGGCTACACCTTC.

This chain uses TRBV5-1 with TRBJ1-6; TRBD1 is a possible D gene (5 bases). From germline, CDR1 is SGHRS and CDR2 YFSETQ. The CDR3 has 17 residues. Deletions cut 0 bases from V and 10 bases from J, with 20 bases between. CDR3 in amino acids: CASSLVVQGPKGSPLHF. CDR3 bases: TGCGCCAGCAGCTTGGTGGTCCAGGGTCCCAAGGGGTCACCCCTCCACTTT. Full variable domain (remainder filled in from reference TRBV5-1 and TRBJ1-6): KAGVTQTPRYLIKTRGQQVTLSCSPISGHRSVSWYQQTPGQGLQFLFEYFSETQRNKGNFPGRFSGRQFSNSRSEMNVSTLELGDSALYLCASSLVVQGPKGSPLHFGNGTRLTVT.